Each of the 9 T cell receptor beta chains below was sequenced from the same sample in a study of T cells in Graves' hyperthyroidism and ophthalmopathy. There were TCR beta CDR3 regions amplified from RNA transcripts. The HTBI primer set served for first-round RT-PCR of the TCR CDR3. TCRdb itself ran the multiplex PCR reads through MiXCR, one entry per CDR3 protein. The sample shows over 250,000 distinct CDR3 sequences, about 25% of them seen only once. Sequencing was carried out using blood. These receptors all come from a middle-aged man with Graves' hyperthyroidism that later progressed to Graves' ophthalmopathy.

This clonotype appeared many times. V and J are TRBV12-3 or TRBV12-4 and TRBJ1-2; no clear D gene. The CDR3 loop spans 13 amino acids. V was cut by 3 bases and J by 6 bases, with 11 bases left in between. CDR3 residues: CASSFRTDDGYTF. The CDR3 DNA reads TGTGCCAGCAGTTTCCGGACGGACGATGGCTACACCTTC.

This clonotype showed up many times. This chain joins TRBV2 and TRBJ2-2; 12 bases are shared with TRBD2. Trimming took 6 bases from V and 8 from J; bases not matched to a gene: 13. The CDR3 sequence is 17 residues long. The germline CDR1 and CDR2 sequences are SNHLY and FYNNEI. DNA of the CDR3: TGTGCCAGCAGCCGACCCCCGACTAGCGGGAGCGGAGGGGAGCTGTTTTTT. Protein sequence: CASSRPPTSGSGGELFF.

This sequence joins TRBV2 and TRBJ2-7; 10 bases fit TRBD1. With 5 bases clipped from V and 6 bases from J, the junction kept 10 bases outside the gene matches. Germline V gene sequence: CDR1 SNHLY, CDR2 FYNNEI. CDR3 length: 15 amino acids. Here the CDR3 reads CASSPSLTGGREQYF. In DNA, the CDR3 is TGTGCCAGCAGTCCCTCGTTGACAGGGGGCCGCGAGCAGTACTTC. Full variable domain (missing parts from reference TRBV2 and TRBJ2-7): EPEVTQTPSHQVTQMGQEVILRCVPISNHLYFYWYRQILGQKVEFLVSFYNNEISEKSEIFDDQFSVERPDGSNFTLKIRSTKLEDSAMYFCASSPSLTGGREQYFGPGTRLTVT.

This clonotype has at least ten counts. CDR3 protein: CSVEDTSDQPQHF. DNA for the CDR3: TGCAGCGTTGAAGATACCTCGGATCAGCCCCAGCATTTT. The V call is TRBV29-1, the J call TRBJ1-5; D is ambiguous. In germline, CDR1 is SQVTM, CDR2 ANQGSEA. CDR3 length equals 13 residues. V was pared by 0 bases and J by 5 bases, with 8 bases between.

This clonotype was detected many times. This sequence joins TRBV19 and TRBJ2-7, with 7 bases fitting TRBD2. Germline values: CDR1 LNHDA, CDR2 SQIVND (reference sequence). The CDR3 spans 14 residues. V lost 3 bases, J lost 2 bases, and 4 bases stayed unmatched. The CDR3 spells CASSMSGIPYEQYF. The DNA of the CDR3 is TGTGCCAGTAGTATGAGCGGGATCCCCTACGAGCAGTACTTC.

V gene TRBV20-1 combines with J gene TRBJ2-7; no clear D. Per the germline V gene, CDR1 is DFQATT and CDR2 is SNEGSKA (reference sequence). CDR3 size: 15 residues. Trimming took 5 bases from V and 4 from J, leaving 21 bases between them. The chain's CDR3 is CSAVDGRKSDYEQYF. The CDR3 DNA sequence: TGCAGTGCTGTCGACGGTCGCAAAAGTGATTACGAGCAGTACTTC.

A single count supports this clonotype. This rearrangement joins TRBV12-3 or TRBV12-4 to TRBJ2-7; 7 positions match TRBD1. V lost 4 bases to trimming and J lost 7 bases; unmatched junction nucleotides: 19. CDR3 length: 17 amino acids. CDR3 nucleotides: TGTGCCAGCAGTTCGCACCGCCGGGACAGAACAAAGATAGAGCAGTACTTC. Amino acids: CASSSHRRDRTKIEQYF.

At least ten counts were recorded for this clonotype. This rearrangement joins TRBV10-3 to TRBJ1-1, with D hard to call. Germline V CDR1 and CDR2: ENHRY, SYGVKD. The CDR3 runs to 14 residues. V was cut by 7 bases and J by 1 base, with 13 bases left in between. The CDR3, as DNA: TGTGCCATCACCGAAGCGGCGGGGAACACTGAAGCTTTCTTT. Amino acids: CAITEAAGNTEAFF.

The chain employs TRBV24-1 and TRBJ2-5; 9 bases match TRBD1. This CDR3 is built from 16 residues. CDR1 is KGHDR and CDR2 is SFDVKD in the germline V gene. J lost 2 bases, V lost 0 bases, and 3 bases had no gene match. CDR3 amino acids: CATSDLGTGRQETQYF. The CDR3 DNA sequence: TGTGCCACCAGTGATTTGGGGACAGGGAGACAAGAGACCCAGTACTTC.